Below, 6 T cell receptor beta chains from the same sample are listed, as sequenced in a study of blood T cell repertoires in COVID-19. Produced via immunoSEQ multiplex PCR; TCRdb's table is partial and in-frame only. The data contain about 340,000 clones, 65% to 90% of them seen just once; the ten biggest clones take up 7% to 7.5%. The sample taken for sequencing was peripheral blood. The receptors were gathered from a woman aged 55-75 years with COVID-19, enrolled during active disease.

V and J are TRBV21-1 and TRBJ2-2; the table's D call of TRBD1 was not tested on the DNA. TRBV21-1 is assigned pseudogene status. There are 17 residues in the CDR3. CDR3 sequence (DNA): TGTGCCAGCAGAACGCTGGTCGTTTCCTGGGGCCCCGGGGAGCTGTTTTTT. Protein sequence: CASRTLVVSWGPGELFF.

The chain's CDR3 is CASSYSRDTNQPQHF. CDR3 in DNA: TGTGCCAGCAGTTACTCCCGGGACACCAATCAGCCCCAGCATTTT. V is TRBV6-5 and J is TRBJ1-5; a weak D match, TRBD1 (6 bases). Per the germline V gene, CDR1 is MNHEY and CDR2 is SVGAGI. Trimming took off 0 bases at V and 3 bases at J, with 9 bases between the two ends. The CDR3 length is 15 residues.

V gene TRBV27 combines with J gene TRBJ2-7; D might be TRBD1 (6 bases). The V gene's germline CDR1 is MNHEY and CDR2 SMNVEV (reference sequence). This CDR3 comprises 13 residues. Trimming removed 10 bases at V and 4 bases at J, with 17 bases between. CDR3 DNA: TGTGCCATCGGGACACAGCCCCATTACGAGCAGTACTTC. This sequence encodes CAIGTQPHYEQYF.

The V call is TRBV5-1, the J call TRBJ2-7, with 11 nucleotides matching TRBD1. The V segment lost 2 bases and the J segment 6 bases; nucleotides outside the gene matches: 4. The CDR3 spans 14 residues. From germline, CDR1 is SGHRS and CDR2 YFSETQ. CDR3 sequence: CASSFSGTGGEQYF. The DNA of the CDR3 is TGCGCCAGCAGCTTCTCCGGGACAGGGGGCGAGCAGTACTTC.

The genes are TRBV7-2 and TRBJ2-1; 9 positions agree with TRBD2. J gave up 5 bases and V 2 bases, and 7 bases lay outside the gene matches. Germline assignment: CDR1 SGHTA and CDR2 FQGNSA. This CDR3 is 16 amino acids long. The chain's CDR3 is CASSLRVVAGDNEQFF. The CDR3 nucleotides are TGTGCCAGCAGCTTAAGAGTGGTAGCGGGGGACAATGAGCAGTTCTTC.

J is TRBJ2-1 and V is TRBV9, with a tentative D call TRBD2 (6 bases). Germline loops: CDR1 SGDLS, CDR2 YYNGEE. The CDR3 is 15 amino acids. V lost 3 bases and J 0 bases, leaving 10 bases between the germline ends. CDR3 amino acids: CASSERGYSYNEQFF. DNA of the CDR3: TGTGCCAGCAGCGAACGGGGGTACTCCTACAATGAGCAGTTCTTC.